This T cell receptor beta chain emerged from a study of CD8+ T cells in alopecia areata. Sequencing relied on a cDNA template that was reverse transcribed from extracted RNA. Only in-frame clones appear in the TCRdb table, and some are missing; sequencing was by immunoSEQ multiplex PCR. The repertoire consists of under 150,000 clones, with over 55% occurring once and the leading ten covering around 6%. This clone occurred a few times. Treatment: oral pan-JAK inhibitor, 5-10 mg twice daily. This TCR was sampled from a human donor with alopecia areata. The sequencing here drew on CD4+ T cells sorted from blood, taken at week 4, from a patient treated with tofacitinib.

The CDR3: CASSPPDNFYGYTF. The CDR3, as DNA: TGTGCCAGCAGCCCGCCTGACAATTTCTATGGCTACACCTTC. V is TRBV5-4 and J is TRBJ1-2, with D unclear. V lost 4 bases to trimming and J lost 4 bases, with 14 bases between them. Germline V gene sequence: CDR1 SGHNT, CDR2 YYREEE (reference sequence). This CDR3 has 14 residues.